The 31 T cell receptor beta chains presented below share a single source sample, sequenced in a study of Tregs in tolerant kidney transplant recipients. After 6 days with irradiated graft donor PBMCs, CFSE-labeled recipient PBMCs were FACS-sorted. Antigens of these TCRs are unknown. Repertoires were generated with immunoSEQ multiplex PCR, while TCRdb's copy carries only in-frame clones and drops some. The sample holds 2,500 to 3,500 clones. Sequenced material: CD8+ T cells from blood cultured with allogeneic cells, taken before the transplant. The receptors were gathered from a human patient who received a combined kidney and bone marrow transplant.

With respect to this clone: The observed sequence ends 3 residues before the CDR3 terminus, with the missing tail filled in from the germline J gene. The V gene is TRBV10-3, the J gene TRBJ2-7, with TRBD2 matching over 8 bases. Per the germline V gene, CDR1 is ENHRY and CDR2 is SYGVKD. Unmatched junction bases numbered 9, after V lost 3 bases and J lost 2 bases. This CDR3 comprises 16 residues. CDR3 sequence reads: CAISDPPAGGPYEQYF. CDR3 bases read: TGTGCCATCAGTGACCCTCCGGCGGGGGGACCCTACGAG.

Of note for this clone: The CDR3 end is not reached by the read, which stops 3 residues before it; the germline J gene fills it in. The V and J genes are TRBV4-1 and TRBJ2-3; 9 bases are shared with TRBD1. Looked up from germline, CDR1 is MGHRA and CDR2 is YSYEKL. This CDR3 has 16 residues. The V gene end was trimmed by 2 bases and the J gene end by 3 bases; junction bases not matched to a gene: 6. The chain's CDR3 is CASSQTQGARTDTQYF. Partial CDR3 DNA: TGCGCCAGCAGCCAAACACAGGGGGCGAGGACAGATACG.

Notes on this clone: The observed sequence ends 3 residues before the CDR3 terminus, with the missing tail filled in from the germline J gene. The chain is built from TRBV9 and TRBJ2-1, with D perhaps matching TRBD2 (5 bases). Germline CDR1 is SGDLS and CDR2 is YYNGEE. Trimming cost V 4 bases and J 0 bases, with 11 bases left between them. This CDR3 has 15 amino acids. The CDR3: CASSKAASSYNEQFF. The sequenced part of the CDR3 DNA is TGTGCCAGCAGCAAAGCGGCAAGCTCCTACAATGAG.

On this clone: The CDR3 extends 3 residues past the end of the read, so its final part is completed from the germline J gene. The chain has TRBV7-8 and TRBJ2-2, with 9 bases that match TRBD1. The CDR3 has 14 amino acids. V lost 5 bases, J lost 4 bases, and 2 bases stayed unmatched. CDR1 SGHVS and CDR2 FQNEAQ come from the germline V gene. The part of the CDR3 DNA that was read is TGTGCCAGCAGCCTGGACAGGGGCACCGGGGAG. It is translated as CASSLDRGTGE. The entire CDR3 protein reads CASSLDRGTGELFF. The variable domain in full, with the rest retrieved from reference TRBV7-8 and TRBJ2-2, is GAGVSQSPRYKVAKRGQDVALRCDPISGHVSLFWYQQALGQGPEFLTYFQNEAQLDKSGLPSDRFFAERPEGSVSTLKIQRTQQEDSAVYLCASSLDRGTGELFFGEGSRLTVL.

On this clone itself: Read sequence stops 3 residues before the CDR3 end, and the germline J gene provides the missing end. V is TRBV27 and J is TRBJ2-1; 8 nucleotides align to TRBD2. Germline CDR1 and CDR2: MNHEY and SMNVEV (reference sequence). The junction had 11 bases not matched to a gene; V was cut back by 7 bases and J by 6 bases. The CDR3 consists of 15 residues. The CDR3 DNA, read in part, is TGTGCCAGCATCCGAAGCGGGAGTTACGGCAATGAG. This sequence encodes CASIRSGSYGNE. The whole CDR3 sequence is CASIRSGSYGNEQFF.

About this clone: The sequenced fragment ends 3 residues before the CDR3 boundary, so the rest is inferred from the germline J gene. This chain links TRBV11-2 with TRBJ2-1; TRBD2 aligns across 12 bases. This CDR3 region has 15 residues. CDR1 is SGHAT, CDR2 FQNNGV, per germline. Unmatched junction bases numbered 2, after V lost 2 bases and J lost 6 bases. CDR3 protein: CASSLLAGGPNEQFF. Partial CDR3 DNA: TGTGCCAGCAGCTTACTAGCGGGAGGGCCCAATGAG.

This clone counts as medium-sized by frequency. The missing CDR3 end, 3 residues past where the read stops, is filled in from the germline J gene. This sequence joins TRBV19 and TRBJ2-7, with D perhaps matching TRBD2 (6 bases). V was pared by 5 bases and J by 6 bases, with 14 bases between. The CDR3 totals 13 residues. Looked up from germline, CDR1 is LNHDA and CDR2 is SQIVND (reference sequence). CDR3 amino acids: CASSWRAEGEQYF. Incomplete CDR3 DNA: TGTGCCAGTAGTTGGAGGGCCGAGGGCGAG. Combining the CDR3 with reference TRBV19 and TRBJ2-7 gives the whole variable domain DGGITQSPKYLFRKEGQNVTLSCEQNLNHDAMYWYRQDPGQGLRLIYYSQIVNDFQKGDIAEGYSVSREKKESFPLTVTSAQKNPTAFYLCASSWRAEGEQYFGPGTRLTVT.

Points on this clone: The CDR3 end falls 3 residues outside the read, so it is completed with the germline J gene. The rearrangement uses TRBV12-3 or TRBV12-4 and TRBJ2-7, with D uncertain. Trimming pared 3 bases from V and 5 bases from J, leaving 5 bases between. The CDR3 sequence is 11 residues long. Here the CDR3 reads CASSFSDEQYF. CDR3 DNA, as far as it was read: TGTGCCAGCAGTTTTTCGGACGAG.

This clone is classed as medium-sized by frequency. The read terminates 3 residues before the CDR3 end, so the remaining end is supplied by the germline J gene. The rearrangement joins TRBV7-4 to TRBJ2-7; 8 bases align to TRBD1. V lost 5 bases, J lost 2 bases, and 8 bases stayed unmatched. Germline CDR1 SGHVT, CDR2 SQSDAQ. CDR3 size: 15 residues. Partial CDR3 DNA: TGTGCCAGCAGCGTCACCCACAGGGGGACCTACGAG. Amino acid sequence: CASSVTHRGTYE. The full CDR3 protein reads CASSVTHRGTYEQYF.

Judged by frequency, this clone is large (0.1 to 1%). The read ends 3 residues before the CDR3 terminus; that terminus is restored from the germline J gene. This chain uses TRBV6-2 or TRBV6-3 with TRBJ1-2, with a possible D match to TRBD1 (5 bases). V lost 7 bases, J lost 2 bases, and 17 bases lay in between. This CDR3 is 15 amino acids long. The germline CDR1 and CDR2 sequences are MNHEY and SVGEGT. The CDR3 loop is CASNRWGSTNYGYTF. The CDR3 DNA, read in part, is TGTGCCAGCAACCGGTGGGGCAGCACGAACTATGGC.

About this clone: The CDR3 is cut off 3 residues early in the read; its end comes from the germline J gene. J is TRBJ2-3 and V is TRBV2; 11 bases are a match to TRBD2. This CDR3 has 16 amino acids. The V gene end was trimmed by 6 bases and the J gene end by 2 bases; junction bases not matched to a gene: 7. Germline V CDR1 and CDR2: SNHLY, FYNNEI. The CDR3 spells CASRGGLAEVTDTQYF. CDR3 DNA, as far as it was read: TGTGCCAGCAGAGGGGGACTAGCGGAAGTCACAGATACG.

This clone is identified as medium-sized from frequency. With the read ending 3 residues before the CDR3 end, the germline J gene is used to fill in that end. The V gene is TRBV28, the J gene TRBJ2-3; D is possibly TRBD2 (6 bases). Trimming left V 4 bases short and J 1 base short, with 12 bases between. The CDR3 runs to 15 residues. CDR1 and CDR2 from the germline V gene are MDHEN and SYDVKM. This chain's CDR3 is CASSWSSDRTDTQYF. The sequenced CDR3 bases are TGTGCCAGCAGTTGGTCTAGCGACCGCACAGATACG. Using reference TRBV28 and TRBJ2-3 for the parts outside the CDR3, the full variable domain is DVKVTQSSRYLVKRTGEKVFLECVQDMDHENMFWYRQDPGLGLRLIYFSYDVKMKEKGDIPEGYSVSREKKERFSLILESASTNQTSMYLCASSWSSDRTDTQYFGPGTRLTVL.

This clone is identified as medium-sized from frequency. The CDR3 protein is CSARVRGTEAFF. The DNA read from the CDR3 is TGCAGTGCTAGAGTACGAGGGACTGAA. V and J are TRBV20-1 and TRBJ1-1; no clear D gene. The sequence runs out 3 residues before the end of the CDR3; the remainder is reconstructed from the germline J gene. This CDR3 contains 12 residues. Germline-derived CDR1 and CDR2 are DFQATT and SNEGSKA (reference sequence). V gave up 1 base and J gave up 5 bases, with 8 bases separating them.

A note on this clone: The observed sequence ends 3 residues before the CDR3 terminus, with the missing tail filled in from the germline J gene. The chain couples TRBV11-2 to TRBJ1-2; 8 bases line up with TRBD1. This CDR3 contains 14 residues. Germline CDR1 SGHAT, CDR2 FQNNGV. After removal of 6 bases from V and 3 bases from J, the junction contained 6 bases not matched to a gene. The CDR3 bases that were read are TGTGCCAGCAGTTCGACAGGGGCGTACTATGGC. Translating it yields CASSSTGAYYG. The whole CDR3 sequence is CASSSTGAYYGYTF.

The CDR3 is CSVEVSSYEQYF. The sequenced CDR3 bases are TGCAGCGTTGAGGTCAGCTCCTACGAG. The chain is built from TRBV29-1 and TRBJ2-7, with no clear D. Read coverage stops 3 residues before the CDR3 terminus; the germline J gene supplies the remainder. V was trimmed by 3 bases and J by 0 bases, leaving 6 bases between them. The CDR3 totals 12 residues. The germline gives CDR1 SQVTM, CDR2 ANQGSEA.

The sequenced part of the CDR3 DNA is TGTGCCAGCAGCAAGTTGGCAGCGACGAACACTGAA. Its protein is CASSKLAATNTE. The complete CDR3 protein is CASSKLAATNTEAFF. The V gene is TRBV7-9, the J gene TRBJ1-1, with D unresolved. With the read ending 3 residues before the CDR3 end, the germline J gene is used to fill in that end. This CDR3 is 15 amino acids long. The ends were cut back, 5 bases at V and 1 base at J, with 14 bases in the middle. Looked up from germline, CDR1 is SEHNR and CDR2 is FQNEAQ (reference sequence).

Turning to this clone: Read coverage stops 3 residues before the CDR3 terminus; the germline J gene supplies the remainder. The genes are TRBV7-6 and TRBJ1-1; no clear D gene. The CDR3 has 13 residues. CDR1 is SGHVS and CDR2 is FNYEAQ in the germline V gene. This chain's CDR3 is CASSPSRAHEAFF. Incomplete CDR3 DNA: TGTGCCAGCAGCCCTTCGCGGGCCCACGAG.

Worth noting for this clone: The CDR3 extends 3 residues past the end of the read, so its final part is completed from the germline J gene. The chain links TRBV27 to TRBJ2-3, with TRBD1 as a possible D gene (5 bases). Trimming left V 5 bases short and J 2 bases short, with 14 bases between. Looked up from germline, CDR1 is MNHEY and CDR2 is SMNVEV (reference sequence). The CDR3 loop spans 15 amino acids. The part of the CDR3 DNA that was read is TGTGCCAGCAGTCTTTCAGGGCGATACACAGATACG. Its translation is CASSLSGRYTDT. The full CDR3 is CASSLSGRYTDTQYF.

This clone is deemed large by its frequency. The observed sequence ends 3 residues before the CDR3 terminus, with the missing tail filled in from the germline J gene. The chain links TRBV2 to TRBJ1-1; D unresolved. The CDR3 is 15 amino acids. With 7 bases removed from V and 7 bases from J, the gap between germline ends came to 22 bases. Germline V CDR1 and CDR2: SNHLY, FYNNEI. CDR3 protein: CASTEAVIVSGEAFF. The covered CDR3 bases are TGTGCCAGCACTGAGGCAGTAATCGTATCGGGTGAA.

Remarks on this clone: The CDR3 goes on 3 residues after the read ends, and that part is filled in from the germline J gene. The chain couples TRBV19 to TRBJ1-3, with a weak D call TRBD1 (5 bases). Germline CDR1 reads LNHDA; CDR2 reads SQIVND (reference sequence). The CDR3 length is 14 residues. V was trimmed by 7 bases and J by 2 bases, leaving 12 bases between them. CDR3 region: CASIEGGAGNTIYF. The DNA read from the CDR3 is TGTGCCAGTATCGAGGGAGGGGCTGGAAACACC.

In terms of frequency, this clone is medium-sized. The CDR3 sequence is CASSMGVLAVSYEQYF. CDR3 bases read: TGTGCCAGCAGTATGGGGGTACTAGCGGTCTCCTACGAG. The rearrangement uses TRBV28 and TRBJ2-7; 8 bases fit TRBD2. The CDR3 goes on 3 residues after the read ends, and that part is filled in from the germline J gene. V dropped 5 bases and J dropped 0; count of bases not matched to a gene: 9. The CDR3 length is 16 residues. Germline V lookup: CDR1 MDHEN, CDR2 SYDVKM.

Regarding this clone: With the read ending 3 residues before the CDR3 end, the germline J gene is used to fill in that end. The V and J genes are TRBV10-3 and TRBJ2-2; TRBD2 matches at 15 bases. The CDR3 is 22 amino acids. J was trimmed by 0 bases and V by 2 bases; bases with no gene match: 13. Per germline, CDR1 ENHRY and CDR2 SYGVKD. The sequenced part of the CDR3 DNA is TGTGCCATCAGTGAGCGTCGACAGGGACTAGCGGGGGGACCCACGAACACCGGGGAG. It codes for CAISERRQGLAGGPTNTGE. The full CDR3 protein reads CAISERRQGLAGGPTNTGELFF.

CDR3 region: CASSLLGTGSTDTQYF. CDR3 DNA, as far as it was read: TGTGCCAGCAGTTTATTGGGGACAGGGAGCACAGATACG. This chain joins TRBV27 and TRBJ2-3; 9 bases line up with TRBD1. The observed sequence ends 3 residues before the CDR3 terminus, with the missing tail filled in from the germline J gene. In germline, CDR1 is MNHEY, CDR2 SMNVEV (reference sequence). Trimming took 1 base from V and 0 from J; bases not matched to a gene: 2. CDR3 length: 16 residues.

This clone counts as medium-sized by frequency. With the read ending 3 residues before the CDR3 end, the germline J gene is used to fill in that end. The chain couples TRBV7-8 to TRBJ2-7; 9 bases fit TRBD1. This CDR3 region has 18 residues. V was clipped by 0 bases and J by 2 bases; unmatched bases: 11. Germline values: CDR1 SGHVS, CDR2 FQNEAQ. The CDR3 DNA, read in part, is TGTGCCAGCAGCTTAGCGCTCACAGGGGGCCAACTTACCTACGAG. Translation gives CASSLALTGGQLTYE. The full CDR3 sequence reads CASSLALTGGQLTYEQYF.

Partial CDR3 DNA: TGTGCCAGCAGTCCCCAGCGGGAGGTCAACGAG. Amino acids: CASSPQREVNE. The entire CDR3 sequence reads CASSPQREVNEQYF. The chain is built from TRBV6-2 or TRBV6-3 and TRBJ2-7, with 9 positions matching TRBD2. The read gets to within 3 residues of the CDR3 end, and the germline J gene fills in the rest. The CDR3 runs to 14 residues. CDR1 is MNHEY and CDR2 is SVGEGT in the germline V gene. V lost 5 bases, J lost 5 bases, and 7 bases stayed unmatched.

Points on this clone: The missing CDR3 end, 3 residues past where the read stops, is filled in from the germline J gene. The V gene is TRBV25-1, the J gene TRBJ2-3; D ambiguous. This CDR3 has 11 residues. Trimming removed 5 bases from V and 4 bases from J, with 4 bases in between. CDR1 is MGHDK and CDR2 is SYGVNS in the germline V gene. CDR3 in amino acids: CASSPADTQYF. The DNA read from the CDR3 is TGTGCCAGCAGTCCTGCAGATACG.

The sequenced CDR3 bases are TGTGCCAGTAGAGGACAGGGGTTCGAAAACATT. Protein: CASRGQGFENI. The entire CDR3 is CASRGQGFENIQYF. This chain joins TRBV19 and TRBJ2-4, with 9 bases identical to TRBD1. The read is 3 residues too short to cover the CDR3 end, so that end is filled in from the germline J gene. The junction had 5 bases not matched to a gene; V was cut back by 6 bases and J by 5 bases. CDR1 and CDR2 (germline): LNHDA, SQIVND (reference sequence). The CDR3 consists of 14 residues.

Concerning this clone: The read ends 3 residues shy of where the CDR3 ends; the end is completed using the germline J gene. This chain uses TRBV5-1 with TRBJ2-7; 9 nucleotides line up with TRBD1. Germline CDR1 and CDR2: SGHRS and YFSETQ. CDR3 length: 17 amino acids. V was pared by 1 base and J by 0 bases, with 8 bases of the junction left unmatched. The CDR3 sequence is CASSLRTGAYLSYEQYF. The sequenced part of the CDR3 DNA is TGCGCCAGCAGCTTGCGGACAGGGGCATACCTCTCCTACGAG. Complete variable domain (other parts from reference TRBV5-1 and TRBJ2-7): KAGVTQTPRYLIKTRGQQVTLSCSPISGHRSVSWYQQTPGQGLQFLFEYFSETQRNKGNFPGRFSGRQFSNSRSEMNVSTLELGDSALYLCASSLRTGAYLSYEQYFGPGTRLTVT.

This clone registers medium-sized (0.01 to 0.1%) by frequency. The CDR3 goes on 3 residues after the read ends, and that part is filled in from the germline J gene. V is TRBV9 and J is TRBJ2-3, with 16 bases lining up with TRBD2. CDR3 length equals 16 residues. The trim removed 4 bases at V and 3 bases at J, leaving 2 bases unmatched. The germline CDR1 and CDR2 sequences are SGDLS and YYNGEE. The CDR3 loop reads CASSLGLAGGTDTQYF. CDR3 DNA (partial): TGTGCCAGCAGCTTGGGACTAGCGGGAGGGACAGATACG.

Remarks on this clone: The read halts 3 residues ahead of the CDR3 end, with the missing end drawn from the germline J gene. The V and J genes are TRBV15 and TRBJ2-2; 8 bases agree with TRBD2. Germline assignment: CDR1 LNHNV and CDR2 YYDKDF (reference sequence). The CDR3 is 19 residues long. With 5 bases clipped from V and 1 base from J, the junction kept 15 bases outside the gene matches. The sequenced part of the CDR3 DNA is TGTGCCACCAGCCGACCTGACGCGGGGGGAATCAAGAACACCGGGGAG. Its protein is CATSRPDAGGIKNTGE. The complete CDR3 reads CATSRPDAGGIKNTGELFF.

About this clone: The sequence runs out 3 residues before the end of the CDR3; the remainder is reconstructed from the germline J gene. The V gene is TRBV5-4, the J gene TRBJ2-1; D is unresolved. CDR3 length equals 14 residues. V was clipped by 4 bases and J by 1 base, with 9 bases between them. Germline CDR1 reads SGHNT; CDR2 reads YYREEE (reference sequence). The chain's CDR3 is CASSTVGSYNEQFF. The DNA read from the CDR3 is TGTGCCAGCAGCACAGTGGGTTCCTACAATGAG.